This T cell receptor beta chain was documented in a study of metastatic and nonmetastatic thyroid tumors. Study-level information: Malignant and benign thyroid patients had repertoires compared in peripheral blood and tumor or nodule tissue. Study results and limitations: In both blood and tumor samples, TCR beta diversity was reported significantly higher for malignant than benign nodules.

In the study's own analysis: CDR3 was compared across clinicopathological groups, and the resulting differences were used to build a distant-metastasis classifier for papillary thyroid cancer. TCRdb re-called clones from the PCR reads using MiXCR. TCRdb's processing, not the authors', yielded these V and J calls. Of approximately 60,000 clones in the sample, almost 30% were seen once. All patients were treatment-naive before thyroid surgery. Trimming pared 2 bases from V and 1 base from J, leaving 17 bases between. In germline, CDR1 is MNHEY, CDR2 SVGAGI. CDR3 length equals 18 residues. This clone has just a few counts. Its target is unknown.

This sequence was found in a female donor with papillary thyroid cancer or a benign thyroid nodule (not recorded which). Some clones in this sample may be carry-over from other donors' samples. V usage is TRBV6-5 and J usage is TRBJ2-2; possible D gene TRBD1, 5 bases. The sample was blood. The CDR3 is CASSYGAFSPGNTGELFF. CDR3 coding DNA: TGTGCCAGCAGTTACGGGGCCTTTTCCCCTGGGAACACCGGGGAGCTGTTTTTT.